The 8 T cell receptor beta chains presented below share a single source sample, sequenced in a study of blood T cell repertoires in COVID-19. The method was immunoSEQ multiplex PCR; TCRdb's version includes in-frame clones alone and lacks a portion of them. This sample has a few hundred thousand clones, with 86% found just once. The sample was peripheral blood. The receptors derive from a young man with active or convalescent COVID-19.

The chain carries TRBV9 and TRBJ1-2; tentatively, D is TRBD1 (6 bases). CDR1 is SGDLS, CDR2 YYNGEE, per germline. The CDR3 has 14 amino acids. Trimming took off 3 bases at V and 3 bases at J, with 12 bases between the two ends. CDR3 sequence (DNA): TGTGCCAGCAGCGGAGCCCCAGGGGACTATGGCTACACCTTC. As protein: CASSGAPGDYGYTF.

The rearrangement joins TRBV19 to TRBJ1-4, with D hard to call. The CDR3 totals 15 residues. Germline CDR1 and CDR2: LNHDA and SQIVND (reference sequence). V was clipped by 5 bases and J by 2 bases, with 12 bases between them. For the CDR3, the DNA is TGTGCCAGTAGTCTAGGACTATCGACTAATGAAAAACTGTTTTTT. The encoded protein is CASSLGLSTNEKLFF. The complete variable domain, with remaining parts taken from reference TRBV19 and TRBJ1-4, reads DGGITQSPKYLFRKEGQNVTLSCEQNLNHDAMYWYRQDPGQGLRLIYYSQIVNDFQKGDIAEGYSVSREKKESFPLTVTSAQKNPTAFYLCASSLGLSTNEKLFFGSGTQLSVL.

This clone was seen once. The V gene is TRBV7-7, the J gene TRBJ2-1; D is ambiguous. V was cut by 6 bases and J by 5 bases, with 14 bases left in between. CDR3 length: 14 amino acids. Per the germline V gene, CDR1 is SSHAT and CDR2 is FNYEAQ (reference sequence). DNA of the CDR3: TGTGCCAGCAGTTCTGCGCTTTCAAACAATGAGCAGTTCTTC. This sequence encodes CASSSALSNNEQFF.

The rearrangement joins TRBV7-2 to TRBJ2-1, with TRBD2 identical over 10 bases. The CDR3 sequence is 16 residues long. The germline CDR1 and CDR2 sequences are SGHTA and FQGNSA. V shed 0 bases and J 9 bases; nucleotides not matched to a gene: 8. CDR3 sequence reads: CASSLAASGGGSEQFF. The CDR3, as DNA: TGTGCCAGCAGCTTAGCAGCTAGCGGGGGTGGTTCTGAGCAGTTCTTC.

This chain connects TRBV18 to TRBJ2-1; 9 bases are shared with TRBD1. This CDR3 comprises 14 residues. The germline CDR1 and CDR2 sequences are KGHSH and LQKENI. With 6 bases clipped from V and 7 bases from J, the junction kept 7 bases outside the gene matches. For the CDR3, the DNA is TGTGCCAGCTCGCCAGGGACAGGGAGGAATGAGCAGTTCTTC. It codes for CASSPGTGRNEQFF.

This chain links TRBV19 with TRBJ1-1; 8 nucleotides agree with TRBD1. V dropped 7 bases and J dropped 8; count of bases not matched to a gene: 12. This CDR3 contains 14 residues. The germline gives CDR1 LNHDA, CDR2 SQIVND (reference sequence). CDR3 bases: TGTGCCAGTAAAAAGCCGGGACAGGTAATGGAAGCTTTCTTT. This encodes CASKKPGQVMEAFF. Supplemented by reference TRBV19 and TRBJ1-1, the full variable domain reads DGGITQSPKYLFRKEGQNVTLSCEQNLNHDAMYWYRQDPGQGLRLIYYSQIVNDFQKGDIAEGYSVSREKKESFPLTVTSAQKNPTAFYLCASKKPGQVMEAFFGQGTRLTVV.

The chain combines TRBV10-3 with TRBJ1-5; D uncertain. The CDR3 is 13 residues long. The germline V gene encodes CDR1 ENHRY and CDR2 SYGVKD. Trimming cost V 5 bases and J 6 bases, with 11 bases left between them. The CDR3 DNA reads as TGTGCCATCAGTCGCGGAATGAGTCAGCCCCAGCATTTT. Encoded protein: CAISRGMSQPQHF.

This clone was counted between two and nine times. The V and J genes are TRBV19 and TRBJ1-2, with D possibly being TRBD1 (5 bases). The CDR3 extends over 14 amino acids. V was pared by 5 bases and J by 7 bases, with 17 bases between. CDR1 LNHDA and CDR2 SQIVND come from the germline V gene (reference sequence). CDR3 DNA sequence: TGTGCCAGTAGTCGTGCGACAGTCCAAGTTGGCTACACCTTC. Encoded protein: CASSRATVQVGYTF.